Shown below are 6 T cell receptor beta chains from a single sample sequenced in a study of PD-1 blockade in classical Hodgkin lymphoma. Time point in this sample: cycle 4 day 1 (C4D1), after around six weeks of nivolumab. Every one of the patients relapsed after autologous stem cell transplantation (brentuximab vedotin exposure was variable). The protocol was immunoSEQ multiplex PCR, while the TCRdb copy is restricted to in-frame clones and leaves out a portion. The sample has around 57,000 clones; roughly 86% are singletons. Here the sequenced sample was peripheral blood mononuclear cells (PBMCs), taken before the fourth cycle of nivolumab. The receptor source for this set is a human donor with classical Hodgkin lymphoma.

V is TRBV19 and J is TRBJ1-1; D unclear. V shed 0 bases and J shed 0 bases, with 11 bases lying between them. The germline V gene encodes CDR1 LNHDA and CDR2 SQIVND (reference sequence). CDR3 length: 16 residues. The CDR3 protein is CASSIEGVTMNTEAFF. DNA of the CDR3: TGTGCCAGTAGTATAGAGGGAGTGACAATGAACACTGAAGCTTTCTTT.

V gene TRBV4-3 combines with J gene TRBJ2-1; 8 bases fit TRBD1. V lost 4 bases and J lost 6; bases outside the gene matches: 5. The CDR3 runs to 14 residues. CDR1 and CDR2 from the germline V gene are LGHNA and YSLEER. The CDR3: CASSPGTGFNEQFF. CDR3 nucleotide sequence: TGCGCCAGCAGCCCCGGGACAGGATTCAATGAGCAGTTCTTC.

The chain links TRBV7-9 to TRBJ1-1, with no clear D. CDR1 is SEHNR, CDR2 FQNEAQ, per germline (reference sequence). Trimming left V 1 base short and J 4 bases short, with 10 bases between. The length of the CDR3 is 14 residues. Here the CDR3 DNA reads TGTGCCAGCAGCTTAGGACCGCAGCTCACTGAAGCTTTCTTT. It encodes CASSLGPQLTEAFF.

CDR3 nucleotide sequence: TGCGCCAGCAGCCAAGATCAGGCAGGGAGGTATGGCTACACCTTC. It codes for CASSQDQAGRYGYTF. The chain combines TRBV4-3 with TRBJ1-2, with D perhaps TRBD1 (5 bases). There are 15 residues in the CDR3. Trimming pared 0 bases from V and 5 bases from J, leaving 13 bases between. The V gene's germline CDR1 is LGHNA and CDR2 YSLEER.

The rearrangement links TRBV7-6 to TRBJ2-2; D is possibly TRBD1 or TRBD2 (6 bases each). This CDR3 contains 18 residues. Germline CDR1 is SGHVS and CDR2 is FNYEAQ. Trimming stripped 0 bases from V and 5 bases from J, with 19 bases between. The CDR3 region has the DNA TGTGCCAGCAGCTTAGCCCGGGCGACAAGGGGGAGGACCGGGGAGCTGTTTTTT. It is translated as CASSLARATRGRTGELFF.

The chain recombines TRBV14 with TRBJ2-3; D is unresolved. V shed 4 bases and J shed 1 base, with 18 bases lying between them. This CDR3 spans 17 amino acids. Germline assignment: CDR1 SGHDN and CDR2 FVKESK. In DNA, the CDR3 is TGTGCCAGCAGCCCGCACCGGATAGGGATGGGCACAGATACGCAGTATTTT. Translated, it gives CASSPHRIGMGTDTQYF.